One TCR beta chain is described in this entry. The antigen is undetermined. Measured with immunoSEQ multiplex PCR; TCRdb has only the in-frame clones, and not every one. The sample has around 35,000 clones; about 85% are singletons. The data derive from a study of OX40 agonist ivuxolimab in advanced cancers. Study overall: Ivuxolimab, which patients received intravenously every 2 weeks, was dosed at 0.01 to 10 mg/kg.

Germline CDR1 reads KGHSH; CDR2 reads LQKENI. With 6 bases removed from V and 0 bases from J, the gap between germline ends came to 11 bases. The CDR3 is made up of 15 amino acids. Study-level results: Relative to CD4+ cells, CD8+ T cells on average had more expanded clones. Both CD4+ and CD8+ T cell populations in blood had undergone clonal expansion by week 6 at 0.1 to 3.0 mg/kg.

The chain employs TRBV18 and TRBJ1-4; D gene ambiguous. The sequence was collected from an adult with an advanced solid tumor such as melanoma, head and neck, liver or kidney cancer. Sequenced material: CD4+ or CD8+ T cells sorted from blood, taken in a trial of the OX40 agonist ivuxolimab. DNA of the CDR3: TGTGCCAGCTCCCCAAACATCGCAACTAATGAAAAACTGTTTTTT. Its protein product is CASSPNIATNEKLFF. Full variable domain (outside the CDR3, taken from reference TRBV18 and TRBJ1-4): NAGVMQNPRHLVRRRGQEARLRCSPMKGHSHVYWYRQLPEEGLKFMVYLQKENIIDESGMPKERFSAEFPKEGPSILRIQQVVRGDSAAYFCASSPNIATNEKLFFGSGTQLSVL.